This T cell receptor (beta chain) was sequenced for a study of cytomegalovirus exposure and HLA in healthy donors. Background on the study: There were more than 350 genotyped donors. Of these, 75% to 85% fell in the genetic ancestry cluster associated with self-reported Caucasian donors. General observations from the study: Reported results showed that the classifier diagnosed cytomegalovirus status with high specificity and sensitivity.

Trimming removed 2 bases at V and 0 bases at J, with 10 bases between. The CDR3 contains 15 residues. Germline CDR1 reads MDHEN; CDR2 reads SYDVKM. Primers: 60 Vbeta forward and 13 Jbeta reverse. The repertoire was sequenced with immunoSEQ multiplex PCR; TCRdb's copy has only in-frame clones and lacks some. Found here are some 200,000 clones, approximately 85% of them singletons; the top ten hold under 7.5%. To note about this clone: The target antigen is unknown.

The sequencing sample was made of PBMCs. V is TRBV28 and J is TRBJ1-1; possibly TRBD1 for D (6 bases). This clonotype was sampled from a woman aged 45-65 years in good health and CMV-seropositive. The CDR3 sequence is CASSLTAGVNTEAFF. In nucleotides, the CDR3 is TGTGCCAGCAGTTTAACGGCAGGGGTGAACACTGAAGCTTTCTTT.